These 8 T cell receptor beta chains were all obtained from the same sample, sequenced in a study of identical twins. TCRdb fed the 5' RACE reads into MiXCR, producing one record per CDR3 protein. The data hold over 200,000 distinct CDR3 sequences, with over 8% observed a single time. Sequencing used memory (CD45RO+) T cells sorted from blood. These receptors were obtained from a woman younger than 30 in good health.

This clonotype was seen ten or more times. The chain uses TRBV3-1 and TRBJ2-5; tentative D call: TRBD2 (6 bases). The germline CDR1 and CDR2 sequences are LGHDT and YNNKEL (reference sequence). This CDR3 comprises 14 residues. Trimming took off 3 bases at V and 7 bases at J, with 15 bases between the two ends. The CDR3 reads CASSQAGPAGTQYF. CDR3 nucleotide sequence: TGTGCCAGCAGCCAGGCGGGGCCAGCGGGGACCCAGTACTTC.

The gene calls are TRBV6-1 and TRBJ2-1; 8 nucleotides agree with TRBD2. Germline CDR1 reads MNHNS; CDR2 reads SASEGT. This CDR3 is 15 amino acids long. The trim removed 8 bases at V and 8 bases at J, leaving 14 bases unmatched. In nucleotides, the CDR3 is TGTGCCAGCCAGTCGATCGGTAGCGGGATGGATGAGCAGTTCTTC. As protein: CASQSIGSGMDEQFF.

The V call is TRBV28, the J call TRBJ1-5, with 9 bases that match TRBD1. The CDR3 sequence is 15 residues long. Germline values: CDR1 MDHEN, CDR2 SYDVKM. V was clipped by 6 bases and J by 5 bases; unmatched bases: 8. CDR3 DNA sequence: TGTGCCAGCAGCCGGACAGGGGCCCCCCATCAGCCCCAGCATTTT. Protein: CASSRTGAPHQPQHF. The whole variable domain, filled in from reference TRBV28 and TRBJ1-5, reads DVKVTQSSRYLVKRTGEKVFLECVQDMDHENMFWYRQDPGLGLRLIYFSYDVKMKEKGDIPEGYSVSREKKERFSLILESASTNQTSMYLCASSRTGAPHQPQHFGDGTRLSIL.

The sample holds a few counts of this clonotype. V usage is TRBV5-1 and J usage is TRBJ2-3; 8 nucleotides line up with TRBD1. Germline V gene sequence: CDR1 SGHRS, CDR2 YFSETQ. The CDR3 consists of 15 residues. V lost 2 bases to trimming and J lost 5 bases; unmatched junction nucleotides: 7. The CDR3 coding sequence is TGCGCCAGCAGCTTTAGGACAGGGTTTGTAGATACGCAGTATTTT. Its translation is CASSFRTGFVDTQYF.

This clonotype showed up just a few times. The chain recombines TRBV5-6 with TRBJ2-1, with 8 positions matching TRBD2. The CDR3 is made up of 14 amino acids. The V gene's germline CDR1 is SGHDT and CDR2 YYEEEE. The J segment lost 5 bases and the V segment lost 7 bases, leaving 8 bases of the junction unmatched. The CDR3 spells CASAREDIDNEQFF. CDR3 coding DNA: TGTGCCAGCGCGCGGGAGGATATCGACAATGAGCAGTTCTTC.

With respect to this clonotype: Germline and junction disagree at one end, which may indicate a read error. This chain links TRBV4-1 with TRBJ2-1; a possible D gene is TRBD1 (5 bases). From germline, CDR1 is MGHRA and CDR2 YSYEKL. The CDR3 has 16 amino acids. The CDR3 nucleotides are TGTGCCAGACCCCAGGCTAGTAGGGGCTCCTACAATGAGCAGTTCTTC. Translated, it gives CARPQASRGSYNEQFF.

This clonotype was observed a few times. A read error may produce the germline difference seen at one junction end. The rearrangement links TRBV18 to TRBJ2-1; D call uncertain. This CDR3 comprises 13 residues. Per the germline V gene, CDR1 is KGHSH and CDR2 is LQKENI. This CDR3 reads CASSPTDNSYQLF. CDR3 nucleotides: TGTGCCAGCTCACCCACCGATAACAGCTATCAGCTCTTC.

This clonotype has more than one count but fewer than ten. The chain uses TRBV3-1 and TRBJ2-7, with TRBD1 matching over 10 bases. J was trimmed by 2 bases and V by 4 bases; bases with no gene match: 5. The CDR3 loop spans 15 amino acids. Germline-derived CDR1 and CDR2 are LGHDT and YNNKEL (reference sequence). CDR3 in amino acids: CASSPWDRGPYEQYF. CDR3 nucleotide sequence: TGTGCCAGCAGCCCCTGGGACAGGGGACCCTACGAGCAGTACTTC.